The T cell receptor beta chain under discussion was sequenced for a study of T cells after yellow fever vaccination. This CDR3 contains 17 residues. Germline V gene sequence: CDR1 MNHEY, CDR2 SVGEGT. The trim removed 7 bases at V and 5 bases at J, leaving 17 bases unmatched. TCRdb analysed the 5' RACE reads with MiXCR anew, one entry per CDR3 protein. The repertoire includes a few hundred thousand distinct CDR3 sequences, roughly 17% of them detected once, and 15% to 20% sits in the top ten. The source is a man aged 18 to 29 who received the YFV17D yellow fever vaccine. The sequences come from PBMCs, collected 4 to 5 days after the first yellow fever vaccination. This chain connects TRBV6-2 or TRBV6-3 to TRBJ1-1; TRBD1 aligns across 9 bases. The CDR3 here is CASTGRKNRGQRTEAFF. Here the CDR3 DNA reads TGTGCCAGCACCGGACGTAAGAACAGGGGGCAGCGAACTGAAGCTTTCTTT.